These 26 T cell receptor beta chains originate from one sample sequenced in a study of blood T cell repertoires in COVID-19. The data were produced by immunoSEQ multiplex PCR, yet TCRdb's version contains in-frame clones alone and is incomplete. Among roughly 300,000 clones listed, roughly 93% were seen once. Material: PBMCs or T cells enriched from blood (not recorded which). The source of these receptors is a woman aged 40 to 50 with acute COVID-19.

The chain uses TRBV3-1 (or the pseudogene TRBV3-2) and TRBJ1-1, with D possibly TRBD1 on 5 matching bases. Looked up from germline, CDR1 is LGHDT and CDR2 is YNNKEL (reference sequence). Trimming took off 1 base at V and 5 bases at J, with 8 bases between the two ends. This CDR3 is 13 amino acids long. CDR3 sequence reads: CASSQVAGTEAFF. The CDR3 nucleotides are TGTGCCAGCAGCCAAGTTGCAGGGACTGAAGCTTTCTTT.

This chain uses TRBV11-2 with TRBJ2-1, with D unresolved. The V gene's germline CDR1 is SGHAT and CDR2 FQNNGV. The CDR3 length is 17 residues. V was cut by 4 bases and J by 0 bases, with 16 bases left in between. The CDR3, as DNA: TGTGCCAGCAGCTCCCCCCGTGGGCTGCGCTCCTACAATGAGCAGTTCTTC. Amino acids: CASSSPRGLRSYNEQFF.

The chain has TRBV7-2 and TRBJ2-2; 9 bases line up with TRBD2. The CDR3 contains 15 residues. Germline values: CDR1 SGHTA, CDR2 FQGNSA. The V and J ends lost 3 bases and 5 bases, in that order; junction bases with no gene match: 4. The CDR3 DNA follows: TGTGCCAGCAGCTTTCCTAGCGGGGCTACCGGGGAGCTGTTTTTT. Protein sequence: CASSFPSGATGELFF.

This chain uses TRBV7-3 with TRBJ2-7, with D perhaps TRBD2 (5 bases). From germline, CDR1 is SGHTA and CDR2 FQGTGA. The CDR3 is 15 residues long. Deletions cut 2 bases from V and 2 bases from J, with 13 bases between. The CDR3 region has the DNA TGTGCCAGCAGCTTAGAGGGCGGCCCAACCTACGAGCAGTACTTC. Its protein is CASSLEGGPTYEQYF.

This chain connects TRBV18 to TRBJ1-5; D ambiguous. Germline V gives CDR1 KGHSH, CDR2 LQKENI. Deletions cut 1 base from V and 6 bases from J, with 10 bases between. This CDR3 is 14 amino acids long. The CDR3 coding sequence is TGTGCCAGCTCACCACAAGAGGAAGCTCAGCCCCAGCATTTT. Its translation is CASSPQEEAQPQHF.

The chain employs TRBV2 and TRBJ2-3; TRBD1 agrees at 7 bases. Germline V gene sequence: CDR1 SNHLY, CDR2 FYNNEI. Trimming at V came to 6 bases and at J to 1 base, leaving 7 bases not matched to a gene. This CDR3 has 15 residues. In nucleotides, the CDR3 is TGTGCCAGCAGACTCCAGGGGGTTGGCACAGATACGCAGTATTTT. It encodes CASRLQGVGTDTQYF.

This chain uses TRBV28 with TRBJ1-5; D is possibly TRBD1 (6 bases). V lost 5 bases and J lost 6, with 17 bases in between. This CDR3 comprises 15 residues. Germline V gives CDR1 MDHEN, CDR2 SYDVKM. CDR3 sequence: CASSGQTGIFQPQHF. In DNA, the CDR3 is TGTGCCAGCAGTGGACAAACAGGGATCTTTCAGCCCCAGCATTTT.

CDR3 amino acids: CASSSQGQMNTEAFF. CDR3 bases: TGTGCCAGCAGCTCCCAGGGACAGATGAACACTGAAGCTTTCTTT. The rearrangement links TRBV7-3 to TRBJ1-1; TRBD1 matches 7 bases. This CDR3 is built from 15 residues. Germline CDR1 SGHTA, CDR2 FQGTGA. Unmatched junction bases numbered 5, after V lost 4 bases and J lost 0 bases.

This rearrangement joins TRBV5-6 to TRBJ2-5; no firm D call. The germline V and J ends were trimmed by 3 bases and 1 base, with 7 bases remaining between them. Germline lookup yields CDR1 SGHDT and CDR2 YYEEEE. The CDR3 covers 13 residues. CDR3 sequence (DNA): TGTGCCAGCAGCTCCTCTCCCCAAGAGACCCAGTACTTC. Its translation is CASSSSPQETQYF.

This rearrangement joins TRBV30 to TRBJ1-2, with a tentative D call TRBD1 (5 bases). The CDR3 covers 16 residues. V gave up 3 bases and J gave up 7 bases, with 24 bases separating them. Germline CDR1 GTSNPN, CDR2 SVGIG (reference sequence). The CDR3 DNA follows: TGTGCCTGGAGCGGAATCCGGGGGACCAGGGACTTTGGCTACACCTTC. It yields the protein CAWSGIRGTRDFGYTF.

The chain is built from TRBV28 and TRBJ1-6; possibly TRBD1 for D (6 bases). With 8 bases removed from V and 2 bases from J, the gap between germline ends came to 10 bases. Germline-derived CDR1 and CDR2 are MDHEN and SYDVKM. The CDR3 spans 14 residues. In DNA form, the CDR3 reads TGTGCCAGCGGGGGGGGCACCTATAATTCACCCCTCCACTTT. Protein sequence: CASGGGTYNSPLHF. The full variable domain, completed using reference TRBV28 and TRBJ1-6, is DVKVTQSSRYLVKRTGEKVFLECVQDMDHENMFWYRQDPGLGLRLIYFSYDVKMKEKGDIPEGYSVSREKKERFSLILESASTNQTSMYLCASGGGTYNSPLHFGNGTRLTVT.

As DNA, the CDR3 is TGTGCCAGCAGCTTTGCAGGGGTTGGTGAAGCTTTCTTT. Translated, it gives CASSFAGVGEAFF. The chain has TRBV7-9 and TRBJ1-1, with D maybe TRBD1 (6 bases). This CDR3 comprises 13 residues. Germline lookup yields CDR1 SEHNR and CDR2 FQNEAQ (reference sequence). Trimming shortened V by 3 bases and J by 7 bases, and 12 bases separated the two germline ends.

The V call is TRBV2, the J call TRBJ2-3; weak D call: TRBD2 (6 bases). The CDR3 contains 16 residues. V was pared by 3 bases and J by 0 bases, with 13 bases between. Germline V gives CDR1 SNHLY, CDR2 FYNNEI. The CDR3 sequence: CASSDPGEASTDTQYF. In nucleotides, the CDR3 is TGTGCCAGCAGTGACCCGGGGGAAGCTAGCACAGATACGCAGTATTTT.

CDR3 in DNA: TGTGCCAGCAGTGAAGCTGGATTAGCGGGGGGGTTTGGGCATGAGCAGTTCTTC. Translation: CASSEAGLAGGFGHEQFF. The rearrangement uses TRBV2 and TRBJ2-1, with 11 bases lining up with TRBD2. CDR3 length: 18 residues. J lost 8 bases, V lost 0 bases, and 12 bases had no gene match. Germline V gene sequence: CDR1 SNHLY, CDR2 FYNNEI.

This clone was seen a single time. This chain joins TRBV7-8 and TRBJ1-6; D possibly corresponds to TRBD1 (5 bases). Trimming took off 0 bases at V and 9 bases at J, with 9 bases between the two ends. Germline CDR1 and CDR2: SGHVS and FQNEAQ. The CDR3 sequence is 14 residues long. The CDR3 bases are TGTGCCAGCAGCTTAGCGGGGACTGGTTCACCCCTCCACTTT. Protein: CASSLAGTGSPLHF.

In this sample, this clone turned up a few times. The chain employs TRBV19 and TRBJ2-7, with TRBD2 matching over 7 bases. CDR1 is LNHDA, CDR2 SQIVND, per germline (reference sequence). This CDR3 has 14 amino acids. V lost 9 bases, J lost 1 base, and 9 bases stayed unmatched. CDR3 nucleotides: TGTGCCAGCGCGACCGGACTAGGTTCCTACGAGCAGTACTTC. This translates into CASATGLGSYEQYF.

The chain links TRBV7-9 to TRBJ1-4; possible D gene TRBD1, 5 bases. Trimming removed 5 bases at V and 6 bases at J, with 13 bases between. CDR3 length: 14 amino acids. Per germline, CDR1 SEHNR and CDR2 FQNEAQ (reference sequence). As DNA, the CDR3 is TGTGCCAGCAGCAGTTTAGGAGGGGATGAAAAACTGTTTTTT. Its protein is CASSSLGGDEKLFF.

V gene TRBV5-6 combines with J gene TRBJ2-1; perhaps TRBD2 as D (5 bases). The V end was cut by 4 bases, the J end by 0 bases, with 14 bases between. The germline gives CDR1 SGHDT, CDR2 YYEEEE. The CDR3 runs 16 residues. The CDR3 loop reads CASSPDASSSYNEQFF. The CDR3 bases are TGTGCCAGCAGCCCTGACGCTAGCAGCTCCTACAATGAGCAGTTCTTC. The variable domain in full, completed from reference TRBV5-6 and TRBJ2-1, reads DAGVTQSPTHLIKTRGQQVTLRCSPKSGHDTVSWYQQALGQGPQFIFQYYEEEERQRGNFPDRFSGHQFPNYSSELNVNALLLGDSALYLCASSPDASSSYNEQFFGPGTRLTVL.

This rearrangement joins TRBV6-6 to TRBJ1-2; 9 bases are a match to TRBD1. The ends lost 7 bases at V and 0 bases at J; junction bases unmatched: 6. Germline V gives CDR1 MNHNY, CDR2 SVGAGI (reference sequence). CDR3 length equals 15 residues. CDR3 sequence reads: CASIRDRASNYGYTF. For the CDR3, the DNA is TGTGCCAGCATCCGGGACAGGGCGTCTAACTATGGCTACACCTTC.

J is TRBJ2-3 and V is TRBV7-2; 12 nucleotides align to TRBD2. Germline V lookup: CDR1 SGHTA, CDR2 FQGNSA. Trimming cost V 5 bases and J 5 bases; bases outside gene matches: 8. CDR3 length equals 16 residues. CDR3 in amino acids: CASSPASGRGIDTQYF. The CDR3 DNA sequence: TGTGCCAGCAGCCCGGCTAGCGGGAGGGGGATAGATACGCAGTATTTT. Drawing the rest from reference TRBV7-2 and TRBJ2-3, the complete variable domain is GAGVSQSPSNKVTEKGKDVELRCDPISGHTALYWYRQSLGQGLEFLIYFQGNSAPDKSGLPSDRFSAERTGGSVSTLTIQRTQQEDSAVYLCASSPASGRGIDTQYFGPGTRLTVL.

The chain joins TRBV28 to TRBJ1-2; D is perhaps TRBD1 (5 bases). CDR1 is MDHEN, CDR2 SYDVKM, per germline. CDR3 length: 11 amino acids. The ends were cut back, 7 bases at V and 6 bases at J, with 9 bases in the middle. The CDR3 sequence is CASTPGNGYTF. CDR3 in DNA: TGTGCCAGCACCCCAGGGAATGGCTACACCTTC.

This clone came up a few times. The chain carries TRBV28 and TRBJ2-7, with 7 bases lining up with TRBD1. J gave up 3 bases and V 2 bases, and 4 bases lay outside the gene matches. The CDR3 covers 14 residues. Germline V CDR1 and CDR2: MDHEN, SYDVKM. For the CDR3, the DNA is TGTGCCAGCAGTTTACAGGGGGATATCTACGAGCAGTACTTC. It yields the protein CASSLQGDIYEQYF.

The chain couples TRBV28 to TRBJ2-5, with 11 bases lining up with TRBD2. Germline lookup yields CDR1 MDHEN and CDR2 SYDVKM. V shed 2 bases and J 7 bases; nucleotides not matched to a gene: 9. The CDR3 totals 16 residues. CDR3 sequence reads: CASSLAASGGRGTQYF. The CDR3 DNA sequence: TGTGCCAGCAGTTTAGCGGCTAGCGGGGGGAGGGGGACCCAGTACTTC.

This clone was observed a single time. V and J are TRBV9 and TRBJ2-3; D is possibly TRBD2 (6 bases). The CDR3 is 15 amino acids. V was cut by 3 bases and J by 0 bases, with 11 bases left in between. CDR1 is SGDLS, CDR2 YYNGEE, per germline. The CDR3 region is CASSAGDFSTDTQYF. Written as DNA, the CDR3 is TGTGCCAGCAGCGCGGGGGACTTTAGCACAGATACGCAGTATTTT.

The CDR3 protein is CASSFTGGAGANVLTF. The CDR3 DNA reads as TGTGCCAGCAGCTTCACAGGGGGAGCTGGGGCCAACGTCCTGACTTTC. The chain links TRBV7-3 to TRBJ2-6, with TRBD1 matching over 8 bases. The junction had 3 bases not matched to a gene; V was cut back by 3 bases and J by 2 bases. The CDR3 is 16 amino acids. Germline V gene sequence: CDR1 SGHTA, CDR2 FQGTGA.

The DNA of the CDR3 is TGTGCCACCAGCAGAGACAGGGAAGGCGGCACCATATATTTT. Its translation is CATSRDREGGTIYF. V and J are TRBV15 and TRBJ1-3; weak D call: TRBD1 (5 bases). Trimming removed 0 bases from V and 9 bases from J, with 12 bases in between. Per the germline V gene, CDR1 is LNHNV and CDR2 is YYDKDF (reference sequence). The CDR3 is made up of 14 amino acids.